The clone carrying this T cell receptor beta chain has ten or more counts. Its target is unknown. The V segment lost 7 bases and the J segment 6 bases; nucleotides outside the gene matches: 11. This CDR3 has 15 amino acids. The germline V gene encodes CDR1 SNHLY and CDR2 FYNNEI. This sample stems from a study of T-cell reconstitution after alpha-beta-depleted transplantation in children. General study findings and limits: The study reportedly traced alpha-beta T cells about two months after transplant to several hundred expanded graft clones.

The TCRbeta library was prepared with unique molecular identifiers. From the PCR reads, TCRdb called clonotypes with MiXCR, one entry per CDR3 protein. The table includes 250,000 to 300,000 distinct CDR3 sequences, around 10% detected once. The receptor's source is a male patient between 2 and 10 years old who had a stem cell transplant for chronic granulomatous disease, so the T cells may come from the graft donor. The chain recombines TRBV2 with TRBJ2-3; 9 nucleotides align to TRBD2. Sequencing was performed on peripheral blood, taken 180 days after TCRalphabeta/CD19-depleted stem cell transplant. The CDR3 DNA reads as TGTGCCAGCACCAAAGAGGGCGGGGGGGCTGATACGCAGTATTTT. This sequence encodes CASTKEGGGADTQYF.